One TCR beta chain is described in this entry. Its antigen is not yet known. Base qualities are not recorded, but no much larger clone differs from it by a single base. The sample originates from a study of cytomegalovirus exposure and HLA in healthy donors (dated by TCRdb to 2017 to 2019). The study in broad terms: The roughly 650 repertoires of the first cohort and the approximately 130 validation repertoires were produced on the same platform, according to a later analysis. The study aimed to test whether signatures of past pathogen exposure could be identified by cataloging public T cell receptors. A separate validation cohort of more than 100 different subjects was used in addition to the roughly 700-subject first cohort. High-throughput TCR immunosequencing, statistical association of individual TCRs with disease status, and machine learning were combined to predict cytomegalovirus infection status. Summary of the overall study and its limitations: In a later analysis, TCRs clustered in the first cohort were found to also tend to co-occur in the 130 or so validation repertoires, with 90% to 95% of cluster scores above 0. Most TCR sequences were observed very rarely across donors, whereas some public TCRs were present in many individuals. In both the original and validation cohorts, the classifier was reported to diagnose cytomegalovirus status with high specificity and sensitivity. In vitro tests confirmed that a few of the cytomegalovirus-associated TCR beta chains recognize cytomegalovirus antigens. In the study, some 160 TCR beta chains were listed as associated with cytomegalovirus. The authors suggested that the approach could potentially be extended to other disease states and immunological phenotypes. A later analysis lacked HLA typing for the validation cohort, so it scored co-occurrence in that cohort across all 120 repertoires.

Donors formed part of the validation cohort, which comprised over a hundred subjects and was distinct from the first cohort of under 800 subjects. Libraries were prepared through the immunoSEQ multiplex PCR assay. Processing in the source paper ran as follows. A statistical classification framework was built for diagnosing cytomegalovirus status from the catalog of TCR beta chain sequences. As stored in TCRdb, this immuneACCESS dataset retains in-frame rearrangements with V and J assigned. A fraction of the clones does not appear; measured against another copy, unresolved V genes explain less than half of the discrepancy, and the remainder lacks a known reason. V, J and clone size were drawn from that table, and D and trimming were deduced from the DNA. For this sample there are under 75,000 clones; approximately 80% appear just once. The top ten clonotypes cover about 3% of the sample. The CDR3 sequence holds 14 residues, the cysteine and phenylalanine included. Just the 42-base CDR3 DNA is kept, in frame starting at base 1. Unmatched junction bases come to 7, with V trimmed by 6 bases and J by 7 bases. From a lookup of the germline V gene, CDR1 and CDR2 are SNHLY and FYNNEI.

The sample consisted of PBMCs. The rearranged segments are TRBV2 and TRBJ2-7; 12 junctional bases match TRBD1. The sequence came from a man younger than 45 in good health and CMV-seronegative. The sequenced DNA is TGTGCCAGCAGGGGGGGACAGGGGGCTCAGGAGCAGTACTTC. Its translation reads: CASRGGQGAQEQYF.